Shown below are 13 T cell receptor beta chains from a single sample sequenced in a study of Ad26.COV2.S vaccination and SARS-CoV-2 variants. Profiling relied on immunoSEQ multiplex PCR, and the TCRdb table lists in-frame clones only, not all of them. The sample has roughly 700,000 clones; more than 80% are singletons. Treatment specified: around 19 received Ad26.COV2.S at low or high dose, single or two shots; five or six received placebo; per-sample allocation not given. Material that was analyzed had been drawn on day 63 after the first vaccine or placebo injection. Sequenced here: peripheral blood, sampled in a trial of Ad26.COV2.S vaccine versus placebo. These receptors were collected from a person aged 18 to 65 who received the Ad26.COV2.S COVID-19 vaccine or a placebo.

The rearrangement joins TRBV2 to TRBJ1-5; D is undetermined. Germline CDR1 SNHLY, CDR2 FYNNEI. The V and J ends lost 5 bases and 2 bases respectively, with 16 bases between them. The CDR3 runs 16 residues. For the CDR3, the DNA is TGTGCCAGCAGTCCCGTGGGCGGGTACGGCAATCAGCCCCAGCATTTT. Protein product: CASSPVGGYGNQPQHF. The full variable domain, with the rest looked up from reference TRBV2 and TRBJ1-5, is EPEVTQTPSHQVTQMGQEVILRCVPISNHLYFYWYRQILGQKVEFLVSFYNNEISEKSEIFDDQFSVERPDGSNFTLKIRSTKLEDSAMYFCASSPVGGYGNQPQHFGDGTRLSIL.

The chain uses TRBV5-1 and TRBJ2-2, with a possible D match to TRBD1 (5 bases). The CDR3 loop spans 15 amino acids. V shed 0 bases and J shed 6 bases, with 12 bases lying between them. Germline V CDR1 and CDR2: SGHRS, YFSETQ. CDR3: CASSLAGLGSGELFF. The CDR3 nucleotides are TGCGCCAGCAGCTTGGCAGGGCTCGGGTCCGGGGAGCTGTTTTTT.

This clone was detected only once. The genes are TRBV30 and TRBJ1-4; D call uncertain. Germline V gene sequence: CDR1 GTSNPN, CDR2 SVGIG (reference sequence). The length of the CDR3 is 12 residues. Trimming shortened V by 8 bases and J by 5 bases, and 12 bases separated the two germline ends. For the CDR3, the DNA is TGTGCCGAGGGCAGGCCCAATGAAAAACTGTTTTTT. This codes for CAEGRPNEKLFF.

This clone was seen a single time. The chain links TRBV10-3 to TRBJ2-1, with a possible D match to TRBD1 (5 bases). Germline V gives CDR1 ENHRY, CDR2 SYGVKD. Trimming shortened V by 0 bases and J by 6 bases, and 12 bases separated the two germline ends. This CDR3 has 15 residues. CDR3 amino acids: CAISESSLGVNEQFF. In DNA, the CDR3 is TGTGCCATCAGTGAGTCGAGTCTAGGGGTCAATGAGCAGTTCTTC.

The chain is built from TRBV11-2 and TRBJ2-2; the D gene is possibly TRBD1 (6 bases). The CDR3 runs 14 residues. The germline V gene encodes CDR1 SGHAT and CDR2 FQNNGV. With 2 bases removed from V and 6 bases from J, the gap between germline ends came to 10 bases. The CDR3 nucleotides are TGTGCCAGCAGCTTAATTGGGGGCCCCGGGGAGCTGTTTTTT. It codes for CASSLIGGPGELFF.

V gene TRBV7-2 combines with J gene TRBJ1-5; 9 bases are shared with TRBD1. This CDR3 is built from 15 residues. The J segment lost 8 bases and the V segment lost 3 bases, leaving 8 bases of the junction unmatched. Germline V CDR1 and CDR2: SGHTA, FQGNSA. The CDR3 is CASSLGQGREEPQHF. CDR3 nucleotides: TGTGCCAGCAGCTTGGGACAGGGCCGGGAAGAGCCCCAGCATTTT.

The V gene is TRBV2, the J gene TRBJ2-1; 8 bases line up with TRBD2. The CDR3 covers 12 residues. Germline CDR1 and CDR2: SNHLY and FYNNEI. After removal of 6 bases from V and 9 bases from J, the junction contained 4 bases not matched to a gene. The CDR3 loop reads CASSPRGGEQFF. The CDR3 DNA reads TGTGCCAGCAGCCCTCGGGGGGGTGAGCAGTTCTTC.

V is TRBV5-4 and J is TRBJ1-4; weak D call: TRBD1 (5 bases). The CDR3 runs 13 residues. CDR1 and CDR2 from the germline V gene are SGHNT and YYREEE (reference sequence). The V and J ends lost 9 bases and 7 bases respectively, with 16 bases between them. CDR3 coding DNA: TGTGCCATGGTCAAAAGGGGCGGTGAAAAACTGTTTTTT. Its protein product is CAMVKRGGEKLFF.

This clone was counted a single time. This chain links TRBV19 with TRBJ1-1, with 11 positions matching TRBD1. The junction had 4 bases not matched to a gene; V was cut back by 10 bases and J by 0 bases. This CDR3 comprises 14 residues. The germline V gene encodes CDR1 LNHDA and CDR2 SQIVND (reference sequence). CDR3 in DNA: TGTGCCACCCTGGACAGGGGGCTGAACACTGAAGCTTTCTTT. Its protein is CATLDRGLNTEAFF.

The V gene is TRBV24-1, the J gene TRBJ1-2, with 8 positions matching TRBD1. Germline CDR1 and CDR2: KGHDR and SFDVKD. The CDR3 totals 14 residues. Trimming cost V 7 bases and J 1 base; bases outside gene matches: 4. The CDR3 bases are TGTGCCACCAGCGGACAGGGATTTAACTATGGCTACACCTTC. It codes for CATSGQGFNYGYTF.

The CDR3 reads CAWTKGVNEQFF. The CDR3 nucleotides are TGTGCCTGGACCAAGGGGGTTAATGAGCAGTTCTTC. The chain is built from TRBV30 and TRBJ2-1; possible D gene TRBD1, 6 bases. The CDR3 runs 12 residues. Deletions cut 4 bases from V and 7 bases from J, with 11 bases between. Germline loops: CDR1 GTSNPN, CDR2 SVGIG (reference sequence).

The gene calls are TRBV6-2 or TRBV6-3 and TRBJ2-5; D not certain. The CDR3 loop spans 12 amino acids. The V end lost 3 bases, the J end lost 5 bases, and 7 bases lay between the germline ends. Germline V gives CDR1 MNHEY, CDR2 SVGEGT. In DNA, the CDR3 is TGTGCCAGCAGTTATGGTCCGGAGACCCAGTACTTC. It yields the protein CASSYGPETQYF.

This sequence joins TRBV5-1 and TRBJ2-1; TRBD2 matches at 9 bases. The junction had 12 bases not matched to a gene; V was cut back by 4 bases and J by 10 bases. This CDR3 is built from 15 residues. Germline values: CDR1 SGHRS, CDR2 YFSETQ. CDR3 coding DNA: TGCGCCAGCAGCAACACCGGGCTAGCGGGGACGGAGCAGTTCTTC. This codes for CASSNTGLAGTEQFF.